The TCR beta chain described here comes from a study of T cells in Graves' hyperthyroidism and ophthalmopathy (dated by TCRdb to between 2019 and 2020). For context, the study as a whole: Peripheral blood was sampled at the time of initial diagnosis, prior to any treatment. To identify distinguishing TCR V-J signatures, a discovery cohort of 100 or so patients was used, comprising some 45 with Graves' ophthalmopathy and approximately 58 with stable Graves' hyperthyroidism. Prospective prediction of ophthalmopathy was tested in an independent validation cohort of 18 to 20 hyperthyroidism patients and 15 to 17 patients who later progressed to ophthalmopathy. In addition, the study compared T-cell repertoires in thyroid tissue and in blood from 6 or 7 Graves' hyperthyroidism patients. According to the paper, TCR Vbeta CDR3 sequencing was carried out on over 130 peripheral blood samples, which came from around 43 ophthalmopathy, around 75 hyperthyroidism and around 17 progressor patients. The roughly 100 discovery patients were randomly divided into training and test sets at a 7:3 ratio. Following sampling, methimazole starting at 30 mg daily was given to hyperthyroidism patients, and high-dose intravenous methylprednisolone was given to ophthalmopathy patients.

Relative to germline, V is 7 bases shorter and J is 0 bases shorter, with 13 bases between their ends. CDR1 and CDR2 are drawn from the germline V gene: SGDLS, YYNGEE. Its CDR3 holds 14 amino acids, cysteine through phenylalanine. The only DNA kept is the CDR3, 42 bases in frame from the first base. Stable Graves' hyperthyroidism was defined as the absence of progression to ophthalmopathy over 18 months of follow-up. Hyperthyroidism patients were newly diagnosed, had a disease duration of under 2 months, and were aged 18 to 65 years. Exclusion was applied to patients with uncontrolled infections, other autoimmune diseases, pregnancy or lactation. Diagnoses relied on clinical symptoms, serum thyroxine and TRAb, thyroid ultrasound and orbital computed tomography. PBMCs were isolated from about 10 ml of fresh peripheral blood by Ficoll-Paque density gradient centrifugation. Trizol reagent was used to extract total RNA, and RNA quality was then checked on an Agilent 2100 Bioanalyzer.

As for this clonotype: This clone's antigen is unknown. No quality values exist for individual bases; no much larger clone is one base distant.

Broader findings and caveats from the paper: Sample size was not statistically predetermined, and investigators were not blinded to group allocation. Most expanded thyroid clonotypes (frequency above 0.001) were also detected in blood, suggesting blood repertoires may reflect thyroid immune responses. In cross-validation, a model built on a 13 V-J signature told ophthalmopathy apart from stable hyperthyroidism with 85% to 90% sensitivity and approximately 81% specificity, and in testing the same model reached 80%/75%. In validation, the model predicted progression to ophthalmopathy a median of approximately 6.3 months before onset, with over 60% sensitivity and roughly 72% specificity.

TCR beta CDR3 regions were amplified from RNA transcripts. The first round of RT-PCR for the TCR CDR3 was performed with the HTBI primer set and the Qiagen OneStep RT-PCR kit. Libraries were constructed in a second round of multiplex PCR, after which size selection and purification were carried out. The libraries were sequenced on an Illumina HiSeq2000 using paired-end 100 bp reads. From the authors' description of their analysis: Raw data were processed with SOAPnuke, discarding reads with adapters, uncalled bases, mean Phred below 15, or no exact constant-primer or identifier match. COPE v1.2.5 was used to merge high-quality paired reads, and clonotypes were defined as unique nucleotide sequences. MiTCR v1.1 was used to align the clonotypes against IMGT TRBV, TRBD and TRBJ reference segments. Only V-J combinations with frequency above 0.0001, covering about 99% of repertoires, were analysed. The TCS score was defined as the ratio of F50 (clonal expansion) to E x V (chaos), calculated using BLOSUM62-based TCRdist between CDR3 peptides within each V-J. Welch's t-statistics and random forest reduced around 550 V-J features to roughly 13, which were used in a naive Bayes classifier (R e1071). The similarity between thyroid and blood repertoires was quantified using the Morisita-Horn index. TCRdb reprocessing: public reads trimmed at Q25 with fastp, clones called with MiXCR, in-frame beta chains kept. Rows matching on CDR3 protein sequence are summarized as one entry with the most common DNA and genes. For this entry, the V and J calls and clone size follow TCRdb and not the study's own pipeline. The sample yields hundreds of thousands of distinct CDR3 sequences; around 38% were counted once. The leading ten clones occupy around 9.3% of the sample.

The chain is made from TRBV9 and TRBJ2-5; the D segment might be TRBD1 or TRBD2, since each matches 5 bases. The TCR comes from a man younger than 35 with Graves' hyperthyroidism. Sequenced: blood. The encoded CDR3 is CASSPGTDQETQYF. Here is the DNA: TGTGCCAGCTCACCGGGGACGGACCAAGAGACCCAGTACTTC.